This T cell receptor beta chain was captured in a study of blood T cells in healthy people across ages. Study background: About one barcoded TCR beta cDNA was captured per two T cells.

Primed by a sample-barcoded 5' primer and a J-beta primer mix, a second PCR proceeded for about 6 to 12 cycles. Tagging of each cDNA molecule was performed by a template-switch adaptor with 12 random nucleotides. Via MiXCR, TCRdb re-called the 5' RACE reads, giving one row per CDR3 protein. The sample lists around 900,000 distinct CDR3 sequences, under 30% occurring once. The authors drew ten milliliters of peripheral blood from each donor. The CDR3 contains 15 residues. Trimming at V came to 5 bases and at J to 8 bases, leaving 12 bases not matched to a gene. In regard to this clonotype: A much bigger clone sits one base away, suggesting this may be a read error.

The chain carries TRBV12-3 or TRBV12-4 and TRBJ2-1, with 7 bases aligning to TRBD2. The TCR originated in a woman at least 80 years old in good health. The sequenced sample was blood. The CDR3 DNA sequence: TGTGCCAGCAGTCCGGGACTAATCCGGCGCGATGAGCAGTTCTTC. Protein sequence: CASSPGLIRRDEQFF.